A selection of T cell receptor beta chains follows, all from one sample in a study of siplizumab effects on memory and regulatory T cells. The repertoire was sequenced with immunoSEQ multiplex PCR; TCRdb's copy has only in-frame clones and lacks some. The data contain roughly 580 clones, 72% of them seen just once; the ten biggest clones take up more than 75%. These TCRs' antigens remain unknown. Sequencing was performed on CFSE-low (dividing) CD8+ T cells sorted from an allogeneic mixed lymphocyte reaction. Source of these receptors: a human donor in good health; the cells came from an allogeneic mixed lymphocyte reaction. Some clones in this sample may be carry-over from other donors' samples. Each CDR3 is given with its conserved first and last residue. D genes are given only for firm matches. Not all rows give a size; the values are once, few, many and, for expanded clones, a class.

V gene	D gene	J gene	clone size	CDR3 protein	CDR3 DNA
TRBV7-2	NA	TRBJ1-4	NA	CASSFDQSTNEKLFF	TGTGCCAGCAGCTTTGATCAGTCAACTAATGAAAAACTGTTTTTT
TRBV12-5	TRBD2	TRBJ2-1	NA	CASGFPLAGAVSYNEQFF	TGTGCTAGTGGTTTCCCACTAGCGGGAGCGGTCAGCTACAATGAGCAGTTCTTC
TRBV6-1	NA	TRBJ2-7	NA	CASRSASSYEQYF	TGTGCCAGCAGGTCCGCTAGCTCCTACGAGCAGTACTTC
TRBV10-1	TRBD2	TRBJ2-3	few	CASSELAGGPTDTQYF	TGCGCCAGCAGTGAGCTAGCGGGAGGGCCAACAGATACGCAGTATTTT
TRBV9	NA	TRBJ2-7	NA	CASSTGTDSYEQYF	TGTGCCAGCAGCACCGGGACGGACTCCTACGAGCAGTACTTC
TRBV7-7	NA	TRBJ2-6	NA	CASSPQSRANVLTF	TGTGCCAGCAGCCCACAAAGTCGGGCCAACGTCCTGACTTTC
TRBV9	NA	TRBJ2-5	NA	CASSVEGGQETQYF	TGTGCCAGCAGCGTAGAGGGGGGCCAAGAGACCCAGTACTTC
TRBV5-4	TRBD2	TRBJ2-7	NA	CASSYTSGRPYEQYF	TGTGCCAGCAGCTATACTAGCGGGAGGCCCTACGAGCAGTACTTC
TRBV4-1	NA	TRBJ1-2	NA	CASSQDRDSGGEGYGYTF	TGCGCCAGCAGCCAAGATCGGGATAGTGGGGGGGAGGGCTATGGCTACACCTTC
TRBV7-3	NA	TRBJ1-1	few	CASSLSGANTEAFF	TGTGCCAGCAGCTTAAGTGGGGCCAACACTGAAGCTTTCTTT
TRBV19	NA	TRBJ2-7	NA	CASSIFFSYEQYF	TGTGCCAGTAGTATTTTCTTCTCCTACGAGCAGTACTTC
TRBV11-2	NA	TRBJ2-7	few	CASSLDAYEQYF	TGTGCCAGCAGCCTCGACGCTTACGAGCAGTACTTC
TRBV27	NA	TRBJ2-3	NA	CASSFDGPLGGTQYF	TGTGCCAGCAGTTTCGACGGCCCGTTAGGAGGTACGCAGTATTTT
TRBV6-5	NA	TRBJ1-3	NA	CAISGDSGNTIYF	TGTGCCATTTCGGGGGATTCTGGAAACACCATATATTTT
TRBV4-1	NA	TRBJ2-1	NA	CASSQVRGSRYNEQFF	TGCGCCAGCAGCCAAGTAAGAGGGAGCCGGTACAATGAGCAGTTCTTC
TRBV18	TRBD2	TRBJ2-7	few	CASSAPTSGAAYEQYF	TGTGCCAGCTCAGCCCCGACTAGCGGAGCGGCCTACGAGCAGTACTTC
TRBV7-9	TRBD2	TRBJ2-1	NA	CASSLEGGSSYNEQFF	TGTGCCAGCAGCTTAGAGGGCGGGAGCTCCTACAATGAGCAGTTCTTC
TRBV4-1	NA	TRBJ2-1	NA	CASSQLGQYNEQFF	TGCGCCAGCAGCCAACTGGGCCAATACAATGAGCAGTTCTTC
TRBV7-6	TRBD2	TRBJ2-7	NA	CASSLVAGGFPEQYF	TGTGCCAGCAGCTTAGTAGCGGGAGGTTTTCCCGAGCAGTACTTC
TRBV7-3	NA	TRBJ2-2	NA	CASSWMNTGELFF	TGTGCCAGCAGCTGGATGAACACCGGGGAGCTGTTTTTT
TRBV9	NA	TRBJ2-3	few	CASSVATAPAEGTDTQYF	TGTGCCAGCAGCGTAGCTACGGCCCCGGCGGAGGGCACAGATACGCAGTATTTT
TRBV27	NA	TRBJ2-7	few	CASSLSSVNYEQYF	TGTGCCAGCAGTTTATCTTCGGTTAACTACGAGCAGTACTTC
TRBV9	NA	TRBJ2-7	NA	CASTPVDNFYEQYF	TGTGCCAGCACCCCAGTAGACAACTTCTACGAGCAGTACTTC
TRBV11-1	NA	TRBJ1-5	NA	CASSLTTASYQPQHF	TGTGCCAGCAGCTTGACTACAGCGAGTTACCAGCCCCAGCATTTT
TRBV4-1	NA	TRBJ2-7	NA	CASSHLLGGKDEQYF	TGCGCCAGCAGCCACCTTTTAGGGGGAAAGGACGAGCAGTACTTC
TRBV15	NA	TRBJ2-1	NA	CATSRVTSLYEQFF	TGTGCCACCAGCAGAGTAACGAGCTTGTATGAGCAGTTCTTC
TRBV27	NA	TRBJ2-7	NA	CASSLSRNYEQYF	TGTGCCAGCAGTTTATCCCGAAACTACGAGCAGTACTTC
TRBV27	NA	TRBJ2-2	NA	CASSLRNGELFF	TGTGCCAGCAGTTTAAGGAACGGGGAGCTGTTTTTT
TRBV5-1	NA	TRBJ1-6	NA	CASSLEGYSPLHF	TGCGCCAGCAGCTTGGAGGGTTACTCACCCCTCCACTTT
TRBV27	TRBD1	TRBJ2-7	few	CASSPRTGIYEQYF	TGTGCCAGCAGTCCCAGGACAGGGATCTACGAGCAGTACTTC
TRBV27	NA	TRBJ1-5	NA	CASSWQGDSQPQHF	TGTGCCAGCAGTTGGCAAGGAGACAGTCAGCCCCAGCATTTT
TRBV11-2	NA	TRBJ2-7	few	CASSLDLAWEQYF	TGTGCCAGCAGCTTAGATCTGGCTTGGGAGCAGTACTTC
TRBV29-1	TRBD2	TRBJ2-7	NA	CSALAGGYERYF	TGCAGCGCCTTAGCGGGGGGCTACGAGCGGTACTTC
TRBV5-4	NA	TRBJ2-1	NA	CASTDLYNEQFF	TGTGCCAGCACCGACTTGTACAATGAGCAGTTCTTC
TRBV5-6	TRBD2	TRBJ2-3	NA	CASSGGLVTDTQYF	TGTGCCAGCAGCGGCGGACTAGTCACAGATACGCAGTATTTT
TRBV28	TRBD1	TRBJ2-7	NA	CASSPGQSSYEQYF	TGTGCCAGCAGTCCGGGACAGAGCTCCTACGAGCAGTACTTC
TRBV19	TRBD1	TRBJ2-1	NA	CASSRPGQGNEQFF	TGTGCCAGTAGCCGGCCGGGACAGGGGAATGAGCAGTTCTTC
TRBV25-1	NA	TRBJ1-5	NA	CATSWGLEPQHF	TGTGCCACCTCTTGGGGTCTGGAGCCCCAGCATTTT
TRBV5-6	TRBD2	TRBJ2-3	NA	CASSLGLADFDTQYF	TGTGCCAGCAGCCTGGGACTAGCGGACTTTGATACGCAGTATTTT
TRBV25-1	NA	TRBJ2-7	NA	CASDGRAYTFEQYF	TGTGCCAGTGACGGCCGGGCATACACCTTCGAGCAGTACTTC
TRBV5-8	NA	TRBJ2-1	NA	CASSFRALQGGEQFF	TGTGCCAGCAGCTTCAGAGCGCTCCAGGGTGGTGAGCAGTTCTTC
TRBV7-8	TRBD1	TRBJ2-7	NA	CASSFPKTGGGPYEQYF	TGTGCCAGCAGCTTCCCAAAAACAGGGGGCGGCCCCTACGAGCAGTACTTC
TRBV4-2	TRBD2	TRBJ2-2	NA	CASSPISLRVAGDTTGELFF	TGTGCCAGCAGCCCCATCTCTTTGCGAGTAGCGGGAGATACGACCGGGGAGCTGTTTTTT
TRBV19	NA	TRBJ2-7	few	CASSIVGGAYEQYF	TGTGCCAGTAGTATAGTAGGGGGGGCCTACGAGCAGTACTTC
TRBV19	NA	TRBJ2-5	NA	CASSKETQYF	TGTGCCAGTTCGAAAGAGACCCAGTACTTC
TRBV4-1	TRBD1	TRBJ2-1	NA	CASSQRPGQALVHEQFF	TGCGCCAGCAGCCAACGCCCGGGACAGGCTTTGGTCCATGAGCAGTTCTTC